This TCR beta chain was sequenced for a study of blood T cell repertoires in COVID-19. Overall study: T cells, B-cell-depleted T cells, or PBMCs supplied cDNA or gDNA.

In the original analysis: Reference gene primer amplification gave nucleated cell count estimates. The repertoire was sequenced with immunoSEQ multiplex PCR; TCRdb's copy has only in-frame clones and lacks some. V, J and clone size were drawn from that table, and D and trimming were deduced from the DNA. The data show more than 250,000 clones, roughly 87% seen once. Germline V gene sequence: CDR1 SGHTA, CDR2 FQGNSA. CDR3 length: 15 amino acids. The junction had 3 bases not matched to a gene; V was cut back by 0 bases and J by 6 bases. The sequenced sample consisted of peripheral blood. The chain recombines TRBV7-2 with TRBJ2-1; TRBD1 agrees at 9 bases. This clonotype was obtained from a man in his forties or fifties with active or convalescent COVID-19. In DNA form, the CDR3 reads TGTGCCAGCAGCTTAGCGGGACAGGGCTTCAATGAGCAGTTCTTC. Translation: CASSLAGQGFNEQFF.